This paragraph reports one TCR beta chain. Its antigen is still unknown. The conserved closing phenylalanine or tryptophan is absent in this CDR3, likely reflecting a read error. Because the CDR3's place on the DNA is in doubt, the DNA is left out and the CDR3 is given as listed by TCRdb. The data were obtained in a study of breast tumors, draining lymph nodes, adjacent tissues. Breast cancer patients provided tissue from their axillary draining lymph nodes. The germline CDR1 and CDR2 sequences are MNHEY and SVGEGT. Termini included, the CDR3 measures 12 amino acids. Study-wide results and limits: Tumor and nontumor repertoires were significantly more similar in luminal-like than in basal-like breast cancer. The data were judged consistent with most tumor T cells coming from lymph node and expanding in tumor.

Via MiXCR, TCRdb re-called the multiplex PCR reads, giving one row per CDR3 protein. Of 150,000 to 200,000 distinct CDR3 sequences in the sample, 30% to 40% were seen once. The V call is TRBV6-2 or TRBV6-3, the J call TRBJ1-4; the DNA was not used to check the table's D call, TRBD1. This TCR came from a female donor with breast cancer. Some clones in this sample may be carry-over from other donors' samples. The specimen was axillary lymph node tissue. CDR3: CASTYGAEPPLL.